The sequence of this T cell receptor beta chain was determined in a study of T-cell reconstitution after alpha-beta-depleted transplantation in children. This clonotype was observed many times. Trimming took off 0 bases at V and 2 bases at J, with 15 bases between the two ends. Germline CDR1 and CDR2: SGHKS and YYEKEE (reference sequence). CDR3 length: 17 amino acids. A library of TCRbeta sequences, prepared with unique molecular identifiers, was generated. TCRdb redid the calling of the PCR reads with MiXCR, one entry per CDR3 protein. The sample holds over 400,000 distinct CDR3 sequences, about 12% seen once.

This clonotype was sampled from a human donor who donated a stem cell graft to a child with combined immunodeficiency. The chain couples TRBV5-5 to TRBJ2-1; D unresolved. Sequenced here: PBMCs from the stem cell graft donor, sampled from the stem cell graft. The CDR3 spells CASSLEVVTLPYNEQFF. The CDR3, as DNA: TGTGCCAGCAGCTTGGAGGTCGTCACTCTCCCCTACAATGAGCAGTTCTTC.